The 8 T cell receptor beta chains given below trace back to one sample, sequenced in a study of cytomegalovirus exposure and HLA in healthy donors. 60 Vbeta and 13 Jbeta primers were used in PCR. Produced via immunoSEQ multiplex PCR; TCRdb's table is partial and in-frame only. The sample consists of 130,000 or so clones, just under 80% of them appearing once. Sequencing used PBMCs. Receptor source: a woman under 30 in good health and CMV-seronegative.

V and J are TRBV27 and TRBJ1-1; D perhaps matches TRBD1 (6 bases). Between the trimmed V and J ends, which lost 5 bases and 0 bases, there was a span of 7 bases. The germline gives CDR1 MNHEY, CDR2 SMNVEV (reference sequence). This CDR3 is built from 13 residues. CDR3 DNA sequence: TGTGCCAGCAGTACAGGGATGAACACTGAAGCTTTCTTT. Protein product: CASSTGMNTEAFF.

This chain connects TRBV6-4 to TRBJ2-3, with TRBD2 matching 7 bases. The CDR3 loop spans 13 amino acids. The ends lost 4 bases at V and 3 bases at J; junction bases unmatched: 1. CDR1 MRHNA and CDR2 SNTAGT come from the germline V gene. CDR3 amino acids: CASSVSGTDTQYF. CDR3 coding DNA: TGTGCCAGCAGTGTTAGCGGGACAGATACGCAGTATTTT.

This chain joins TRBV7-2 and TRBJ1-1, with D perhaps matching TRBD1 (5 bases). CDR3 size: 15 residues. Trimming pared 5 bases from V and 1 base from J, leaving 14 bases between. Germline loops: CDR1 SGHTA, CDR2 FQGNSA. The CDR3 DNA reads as TGTGCCAGCAGCCCGCGGGACCGCAAGAACACTGAAGCTTTCTTT. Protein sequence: CASSPRDRKNTEAFF.

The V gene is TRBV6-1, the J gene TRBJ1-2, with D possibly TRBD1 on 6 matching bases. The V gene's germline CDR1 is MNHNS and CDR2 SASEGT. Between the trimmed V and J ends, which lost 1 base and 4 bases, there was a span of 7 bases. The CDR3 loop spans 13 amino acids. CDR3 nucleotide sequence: TGTGCCAGCAGTGAAGGGACAGTCTATGGCTACACCTTC. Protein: CASSEGTVYGYTF.

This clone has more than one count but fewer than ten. The CDR3 DNA reads TGTGCCAGCAGTGCGGTGGGGAGAGCAAACTATGGCTACACCTTC. Translating it yields CASSAVGRANYGYTF. The chain links TRBV7-8 to TRBJ1-2; no definite D call. The length of the CDR3 is 15 residues. Germline V lookup: CDR1 SGHVS, CDR2 FQNEAQ. V lost 6 bases and J lost 2, with 16 bases in between.

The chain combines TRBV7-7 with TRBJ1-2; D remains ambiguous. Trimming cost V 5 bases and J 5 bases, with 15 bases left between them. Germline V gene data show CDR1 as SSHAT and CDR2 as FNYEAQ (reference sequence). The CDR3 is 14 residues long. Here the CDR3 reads CASSQAGLGYGYTF. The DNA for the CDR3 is TGTGCCAGCAGCCAGGCCGGCCTCGGTTATGGCTACACCTTC.

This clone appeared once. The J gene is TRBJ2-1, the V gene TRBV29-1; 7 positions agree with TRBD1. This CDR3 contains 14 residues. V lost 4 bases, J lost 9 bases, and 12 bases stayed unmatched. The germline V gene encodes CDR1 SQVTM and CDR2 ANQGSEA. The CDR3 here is CSVVGRGSGIEQFF. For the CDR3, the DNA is TGCAGCGTTGTCGGCAGGGGGTCGGGAATTGAGCAGTTCTTC.

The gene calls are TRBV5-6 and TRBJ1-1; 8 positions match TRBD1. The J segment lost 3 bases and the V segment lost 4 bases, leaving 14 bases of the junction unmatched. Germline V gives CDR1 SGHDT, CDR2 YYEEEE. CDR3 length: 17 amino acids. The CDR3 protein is CASSLWTGYRRDTEAFF. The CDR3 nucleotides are TGTGCCAGCAGCCTCTGGACAGGGTATAGACGGGACACTGAAGCTTTCTTT. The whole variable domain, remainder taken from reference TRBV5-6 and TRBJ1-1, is DAGVTQSPTHLIKTRGQQVTLRCSPKSGHDTVSWYQQALGQGPQFIFQYYEEEERQRGNFPDRFSGHQFPNYSSELNVNALLLGDSALYLCASSLWTGYRRDTEAFFGQGTRLTVV.